The following is a T cell receptor beta chain sequence with its context. Its target is not known. A read error may account for a junction end that differs from germline. This sample was included in a study of CD8+CD57+ T cells in acquired aplastic anemia. Turning to the study itself: Sorting CD4+ and CD8+ cells gave DNA averaging approximately 3 ug. Findings and caveats of the study: Patients and controls had in common 25 to 30 CD8+ CDR3 sequences. Between patients and controls, CD8+ Simpson's diversity did not vary significantly.

Those patients picked for sequencing had displayed CD8+CD57+ cell expansion on flow cytometry. Patients had undergone no therapy by the time their blood was sampled. In germline, CDR1 is ENHRY, CDR2 SYGVKD. The CDR3 sequence is 12 residues long. Using genomic DNA as the template, TCR beta VDJ and CDR3 profiling was carried out. Using its own MiXCR run on the reads, TCRdb lists one record per CDR3 protein. The sample holds roughly 290,000 distinct CDR3 sequences; approximately 60% are singletons and the top ten take 1% to 1.5%. The gene calls are TRBV10-3 and TRBJ2-2; no firm D call. This receptor was identified in a human donor with aplastic anemia. Sequenced sample: sorted CD4+, CD8+, or CD8+CD57+ T cells (not recorded which) from PBMCs. In DNA form, the CDR3 reads TGTGCCAGCAGTCGGGCTGGCGGGGAGCTGTTTTTT. Protein: CASSRAGGELFF.